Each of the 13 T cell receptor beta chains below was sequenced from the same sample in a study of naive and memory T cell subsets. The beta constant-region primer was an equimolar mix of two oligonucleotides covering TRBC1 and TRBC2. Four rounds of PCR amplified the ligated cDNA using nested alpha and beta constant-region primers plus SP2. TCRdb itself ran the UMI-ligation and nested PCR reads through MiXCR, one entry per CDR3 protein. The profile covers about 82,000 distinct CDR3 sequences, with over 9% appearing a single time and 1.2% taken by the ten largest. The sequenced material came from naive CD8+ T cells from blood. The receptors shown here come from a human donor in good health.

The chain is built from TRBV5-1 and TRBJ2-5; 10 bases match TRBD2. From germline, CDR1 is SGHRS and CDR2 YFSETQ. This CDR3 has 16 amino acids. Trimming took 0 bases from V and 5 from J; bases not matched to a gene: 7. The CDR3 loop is CASSLALAGDTETQYF. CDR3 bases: TGCGCCAGCAGCTTGGCGCTAGCGGGAGACACGGAGACCCAGTACTTC.

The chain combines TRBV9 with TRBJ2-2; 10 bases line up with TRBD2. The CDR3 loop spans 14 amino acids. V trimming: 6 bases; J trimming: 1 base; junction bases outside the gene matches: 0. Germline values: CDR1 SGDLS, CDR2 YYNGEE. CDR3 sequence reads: CASTSGGNTGELFF. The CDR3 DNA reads TGTGCCAGCACTAGCGGGGGGAACACCGGGGAGCTGTTTTTT.

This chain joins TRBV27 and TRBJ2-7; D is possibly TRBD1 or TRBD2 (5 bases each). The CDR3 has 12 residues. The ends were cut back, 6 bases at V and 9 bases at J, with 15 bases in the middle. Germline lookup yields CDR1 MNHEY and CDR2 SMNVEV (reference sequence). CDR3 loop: CASRRGSDVQYF. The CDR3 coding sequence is TGTGCCAGCAGACGGGGCTCGGACGTGCAGTACTTC.

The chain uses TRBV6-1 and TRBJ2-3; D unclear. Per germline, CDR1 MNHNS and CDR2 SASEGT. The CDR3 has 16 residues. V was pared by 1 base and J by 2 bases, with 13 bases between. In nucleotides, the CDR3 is TGTGCCAGCAGTGAAGTCCCGCGGCTGCCCACAGATACGCAGTATTTT. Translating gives CASSEVPRLPTDTQYF.

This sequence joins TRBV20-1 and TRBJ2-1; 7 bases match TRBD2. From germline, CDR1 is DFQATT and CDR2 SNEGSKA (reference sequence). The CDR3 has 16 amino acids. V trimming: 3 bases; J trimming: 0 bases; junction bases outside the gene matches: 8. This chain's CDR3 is CSASLAGRNSYNEQFF. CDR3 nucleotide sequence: TGCAGTGCTAGTTTAGCGGGCCGGAACTCCTACAATGAGCAGTTCTTC.

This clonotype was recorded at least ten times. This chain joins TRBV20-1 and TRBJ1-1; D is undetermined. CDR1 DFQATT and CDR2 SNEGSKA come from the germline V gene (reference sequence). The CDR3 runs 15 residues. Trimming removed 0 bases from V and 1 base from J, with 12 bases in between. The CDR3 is CSARDGAAPNTEAFF. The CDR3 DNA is TGCAGTGCTAGAGATGGTGCAGCCCCGAACACTGAAGCTTTCTTT.

The CDR3 DNA is TGTGCCAGAAGCAAAGCCCTTCTCTACGTTCGAAGCGGGAGGGTACAAGAGACCCAGTACTTC. Its protein is CARSKALLYVRSGRVQETQYF. The chain couples TRBV21-1 to TRBJ2-5; the table's D call of TRBD2 was not tested on the DNA. TRBV21-1 is listed as a pseudogene. The CDR3 runs 21 residues.

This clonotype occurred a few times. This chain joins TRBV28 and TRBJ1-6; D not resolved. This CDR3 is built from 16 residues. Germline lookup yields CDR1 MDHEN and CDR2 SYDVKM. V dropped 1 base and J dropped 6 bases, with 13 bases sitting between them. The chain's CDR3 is CASSLLSDGFNSPLHF. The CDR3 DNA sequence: TGTGCCAGCAGTTTATTATCGGACGGATTTAATTCACCCCTCCACTTT.

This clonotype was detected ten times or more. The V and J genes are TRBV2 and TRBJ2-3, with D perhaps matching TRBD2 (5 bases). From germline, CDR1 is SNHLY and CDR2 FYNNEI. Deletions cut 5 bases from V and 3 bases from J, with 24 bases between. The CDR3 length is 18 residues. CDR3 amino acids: CASSSAGIGVAMTDTQYF. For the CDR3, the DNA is TGTGCCAGCAGTTCGGCGGGCATCGGTGTCGCGATGACAGATACGCAGTATTTT. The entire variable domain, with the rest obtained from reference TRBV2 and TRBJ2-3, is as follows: EPEVTQTPSHQVTQMGQEVILRCVPISNHLYFYWYRQILGQKVEFLVSFYNNEISEKSEIFDDQFSVERPDGSNFTLKIRSTKLEDSAMYFCASSSAGIGVAMTDTQYFGPGTRLTVL.

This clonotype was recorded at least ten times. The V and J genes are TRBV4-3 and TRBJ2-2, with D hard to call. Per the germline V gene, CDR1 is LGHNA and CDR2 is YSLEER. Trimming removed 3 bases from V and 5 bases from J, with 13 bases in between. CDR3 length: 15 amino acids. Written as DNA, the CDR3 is TGCGCCAGCAGCCACTACCAACCCGGGACCGGGGAGCTGTTTTTT. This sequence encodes CASSHYQPGTGELFF.

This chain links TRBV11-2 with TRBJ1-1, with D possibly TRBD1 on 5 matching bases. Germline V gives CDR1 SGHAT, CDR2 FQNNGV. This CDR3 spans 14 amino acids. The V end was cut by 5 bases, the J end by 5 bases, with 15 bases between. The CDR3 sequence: CASSPLGDGTEAFF. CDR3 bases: TGTGCCAGCAGCCCCCTGGGGGATGGGACTGAAGCTTTCTTT.

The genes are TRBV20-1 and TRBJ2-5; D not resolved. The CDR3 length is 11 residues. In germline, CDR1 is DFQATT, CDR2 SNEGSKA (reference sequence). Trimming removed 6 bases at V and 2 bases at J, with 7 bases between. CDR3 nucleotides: TGCAGTGCGGCGTTACAAGAGACCCAGTACTTC. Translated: CSAALQETQYF.

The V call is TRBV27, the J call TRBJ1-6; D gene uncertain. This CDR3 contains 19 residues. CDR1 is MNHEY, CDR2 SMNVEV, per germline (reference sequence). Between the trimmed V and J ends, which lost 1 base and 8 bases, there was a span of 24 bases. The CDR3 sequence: CASSLLSGKLTRGDSPLHF. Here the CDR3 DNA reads TGTGCCAGCAGTTTATTATCCGGGAAGTTAACCCGCGGGGATTCACCCCTCCACTTT.